The next 13 T cell receptor beta chains were all read from a single sample in a study of blood T cells in healthy people across ages. The second PCR ran roughly 6 to 11 cycles with a sample-barcoded 5' primer and J-beta primers. TCRdb independently ran MiXCR on the 5' RACE reads; one entry per CDR3 protein. The table records about 830,000 distinct CDR3 sequences, roughly 60% of them present only once. Sequenced input: blood. These receptors all stem from a man in his thirties or forties in good health.

This chain links TRBV3-1 with TRBJ1-1, with 8 bases aligning to TRBD1. V dropped 5 bases and J dropped 0; count of bases not matched to a gene: 5. CDR3 size: 15 residues. Germline V gene sequence: CDR1 LGHDT, CDR2 YNNKEL (reference sequence). The CDR3 DNA reads as TGTGCCAGCAGCGTACAGGGGGTGCTGAACACTGAAGCTTTCTTT. This encodes CASSVQGVLNTEAFF. The full variable domain, with the rest looked up from reference TRBV3-1 and TRBJ1-1, is DTAVSQTPKYLVTQMGNDKSIKCEQNLGHDTMYWYKQDSKKFLKIMFSYNNKELIINETVPNRFSPKSPDKAHLNLHINSLELGDSAVYFCASSVQGVLNTEAFFGQGTRLTVV.

The chain couples TRBV9 to TRBJ2-4; D ambiguous. The end of the DNA is better explained by TRBJ2-7, so the J call may be wrong. Germline assignment: CDR1 SGDLS and CDR2 YYNGEE. This CDR3 region has 12 residues. CDR3 sequence reads: CASSVGDHEQYF. The DNA for the CDR3 is TGTGCCAGCAGCGTCGGCGACCACGAGCAGTACTTC.

This chain joins TRBV6-5 and TRBJ2-5; a weak D match, TRBD1 (7 bases). The end of the DNA aligns better with TRBJ2-7, so the J call may be wrong. The germline CDR1 and CDR2 sequences are MNHEY and SVGAGI. The CDR3 totals 14 residues. The CDR3 sequence: CASRPRGGGHEQYF. The CDR3 DNA reads TGTGCCAGCAGACCCCGTGGAGGGGGCCACGAGCAGTACTTC.

The rearrangement joins TRBV20-1 to TRBJ2-3; 11 nucleotides match TRBD2. Germline lookup yields CDR1 DFQATT and CDR2 SNEGSKA (reference sequence). Trimming cost V 1 base and J 2 bases; bases outside gene matches: 2. There are 15 residues in the CDR3. The CDR3 DNA sequence: TGCAGTGCTAGAGGGACTAGCGGGTCCACAGATACGCAGTATTTT. It yields the protein CSARGTSGSTDTQYF.

This clonotype was picked up a small number of times. The rearrangement uses TRBV7-9 and TRBJ1-2; 8 nucleotides align to TRBD1. The CDR3 extends over 15 amino acids. Per the germline V gene, CDR1 is SEHNR and CDR2 is FQNEAQ (reference sequence). Losses at the gene ends were 5 bases for V and 6 bases for J; bases not matched to a gene: 11. CDR3 DNA: TGTGCCAGCAGCGAAACAGGGGGTAGGGCGGATGGCTACACCTTC. As protein: CASSETGGRADGYTF.

The chain links TRBV9 to TRBJ2-7, with TRBD1 matching 7 bases. Germline CDR1 and CDR2: SGDLS and YYNGEE. Trimming removed 6 bases from V and 4 bases from J; junction bases left unmatched: 19. The CDR3 length is 17 residues. CDR3 region: CASIPDAMTGLAYEQYF. As DNA, the CDR3 is TGTGCCAGCATCCCAGATGCAATGACAGGGCTTGCGTACGAGCAGTACTTC. The variable domain in full, completed from reference TRBV9 and TRBJ2-7, reads DSGVTQTPKHLITATGQRVTLRCSPRSGDLSVYWYQQSLDQGLQFLIQYYNGEERAKGNILERFSAQQFPDLHSELNLSSLELGDSALYFCASIPDAMTGLAYEQYFGPGTRLTVT.

This clonotype came up a few times. A read error may account for a junction end that differs from germline. The chain combines TRBV12-3 or TRBV12-4 with TRBJ2-7; TRBD2 matches at 9 bases. The CDR3 covers 14 residues. In nucleotides, the CDR3 is TGTGCCAGCAGATTAGCGGGGGCTAGGTACGAGCAGTACTTC. Amino acid sequence: CASRLAGARYEQYF.

A word on this clonotype: A read error is possible here, since a much larger clone lies one base away. V gene TRBV6-6 combines with J gene TRBJ2-5; TRBD1 agrees at 9 bases. The DNA end is a closer match to TRBJ2-1, so the J assignment may be wrong. This CDR3 has 16 amino acids. Germline V gene lookup returns CDR1 MNHNY and CDR2 SVGAGI (reference sequence). CDR3: CASSYPRGQGQETQFF. The CDR3 DNA sequence: TGTGCCAGCAGTTATCCCCGCGGACAGGGGCAAGAGACCCAGTTCTTC.

The chain joins TRBV7-2 to TRBJ2-5; D gene ambiguous. V lost 6 bases and J 6 bases, leaving 14 bases between the germline ends. CDR1 SGHTA and CDR2 FQGNSA come from the germline V gene. There are 13 residues in the CDR3. The CDR3 sequence: CASSPDRRQTQYF. In nucleotides, the CDR3 is TGTGCCAGCAGTCCCGACCGGAGACAGACCCAGTACTTC.

This clonotype was counted at least ten times. The rearrangement joins TRBV6-2 or TRBV6-3 to TRBJ2-1, with D unresolved. CDR3 length equals 11 residues. Germline CDR1 MNHEY, CDR2 SVGEGT. V was pared by 0 bases and J by 6 bases, with 0 bases between. The CDR3 loop reads CASSYSNEQFF. As DNA, the CDR3 is TGTGCCAGCAGTTACTCCAATGAGCAGTTCTTC.

In its sample, this clonotype was seen once. The chain couples TRBV7-2 to TRBJ1-4; no clear D gene. The germline V gene encodes CDR1 SGHTA and CDR2 FQGNSA. The CDR3 has 13 amino acids. Deletions cut 1 base from V and 5 bases from J, with 5 bases between. The CDR3 reads CASSLGYNEKLFF. The CDR3 nucleotides read TGTGCCAGCAGCTTAGGTTACAATGAAAAACTGTTTTTT.

In its sample, this clonotype was seen once. The V gene is TRBV6-5, the J gene TRBJ2-2; the D call may be TRBD1 or TRBD2 (6 bases each). CDR1 MNHEY and CDR2 SVGAGI come from the germline V gene. Trimming stripped 0 bases from V and 1 base from J, with 9 bases between. This CDR3 spans 16 amino acids. Written as DNA, the CDR3 is TGTGCCAGCAGTTACTCGGGGGGCCTGAACACCGGGGAGCTGTTTTTT. This codes for CASSYSGGLNTGELFF.

This clonotype was counted ten times or more. This chain links TRBV12-3 or TRBV12-4 with TRBJ2-5; tentative D call: TRBD1 (5 bases). The length of the CDR3 is 14 residues. The V gene lost 6 bases and the J gene lost 4 bases, with 15 bases spanning the gap. CDR3 in amino acids: CASRPQGLRETQYF. Written as DNA, the CDR3 is TGTGCCAGCAGACCGCAGGGTCTAAGAGAGACCCAGTACTTC.